This T cell receptor (beta chain) was captured in a study of T cell changes during pregnancy in multiple sclerosis. The CDR3 contains 13 residues. V lost 2 bases to trimming and J lost 0 bases, with 4 bases between them. CDR1 is SGHRS and CDR2 is YFSETQ in the germline V gene. The data were produced by immunoSEQ multiplex PCR, yet TCRdb's version contains in-frame clones alone and is incomplete. The sample yields about 72,000 clones, around 91% seen once. The chain recombines TRBV5-1 with TRBJ2-3; no definite D call. The sequence derives from a female donor in good health, enrolled as a control in a pregnancy study. The sequenced sample was peripheral blood, obtained in the third trimester of pregnancy. The CDR3 coding sequence is TGCGCCAGCAGCTTATATAGCACAGATACGCAGTATTTT. Translated: CASSLYSTDTQYF.